This T cell receptor (beta chain) was sequenced during a study of cytomegalovirus exposure and HLA in healthy donors. General observations from the study: A few CMV-associated chains proved CMV antigen-specific in vitro.

For this clone: Antigen specificity is unknown.

This CDR3 has 15 residues. Germline V lookup: CDR1 MNHEY, CDR2 SMNVEV (reference sequence). The V gene lost 4 bases and the J gene lost 4 bases, with 15 bases spanning the gap. This table comes from immunoSEQ multiplex PCR, and its TCRdb copy is limited to in-frame clones, with some not included. The sample carries under 400,000 clones, roughly 89% recorded once. This clonotype was sampled from a woman under 30 in good health and CMV-seronegative. Material: PBMCs. The chain combines TRBV27 with TRBJ2-3, with a possible D match to TRBD2 (5 bases). The CDR3 region has the DNA TGTGCCAGCAGTTCCTATTGGGGAGATCCAGATACGCAGTATTTT. Protein sequence: CASSSYWGDPDTQYF.